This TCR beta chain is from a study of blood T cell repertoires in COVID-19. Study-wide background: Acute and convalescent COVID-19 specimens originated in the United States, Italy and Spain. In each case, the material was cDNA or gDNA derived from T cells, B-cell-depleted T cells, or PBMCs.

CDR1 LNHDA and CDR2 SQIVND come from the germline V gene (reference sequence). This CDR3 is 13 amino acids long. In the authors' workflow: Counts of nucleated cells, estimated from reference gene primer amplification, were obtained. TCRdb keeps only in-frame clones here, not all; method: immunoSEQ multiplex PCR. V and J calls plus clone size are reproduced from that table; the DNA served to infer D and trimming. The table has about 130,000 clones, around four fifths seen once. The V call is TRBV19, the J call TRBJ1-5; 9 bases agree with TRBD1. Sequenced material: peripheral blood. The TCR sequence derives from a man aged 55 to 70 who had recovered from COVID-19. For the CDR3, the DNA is TGTTCCACCCAGGGACAGGGACGACAGCCCCAGCATTTT. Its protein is CSTQGQGRQPQHF. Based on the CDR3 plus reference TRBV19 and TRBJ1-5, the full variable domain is DGGITQSPKYLFRKEGQNVTLSCEQNLNHDAMYWYRQDPGQGLRLIYYSQIVNDFQKGDIAEGYSVSREKKESFPLTVTSAQKNPTAFYLCSTQGQGRQPQHFGDGTRLSIL.